The next 9 T cell receptor beta chains were all read from a single sample in a study of regulatory T cells in long-lasting Graves disease (dated by TCRdb to about 2021). According to the study, the label for this sample's time point signals: newly diagnosed GD, antithyroid drugs for less than 3 months. For both TCR sequencing and RNA sequencing, RNA was extracted from PBMCs in TRIzol. Libraries were built with multiplex PCR. Sequencing was performed on an Illumina HiSeq 4000. To build TCR beta libraries, CDR3 regions were amplified by Arm-PCR using iRepertoire HTBI primers. TCRdb cleaned the public reads at Q25 with fastp, built clones with MiXCR and kept in-frame beta chains. Every entry covers one CDR3 protein and lists the most common genes and DNA from its rows. The sample table lists over 500,000 distinct CDR3 sequences, 15% to 20% of them with a count of one. The ten largest clones capture approximately 12% of the sample.

This same sample was also taken into another study, of T cells in Graves' hyperthyroidism and ophthalmopathy.

Sequenced material: peripheral blood mononuclear cells (PBMCs), taken at new diagnosis, from a patient treated with antithyroid drugs. Every receptor here comes from a man between 18 and 35 years old with Graves disease. Donor details come from another sample of the same person, matched by shared clones.

This clonotype was seen many times. This chain uses TRBV2 with TRBJ2-5; possible D gene TRBD1, 6 bases. The CDR3 totals 14 residues. With 6 bases removed from V and 1 base from J, the gap between germline ends came to 12 bases. CDR1 and CDR2 from the germline V gene are SNHLY and FYNNEI. The CDR3 reads CASSPDRSQETQYF. CDR3 coding DNA: TGTGCCAGCAGCCCCGACAGGAGCCAAGAGACCCAGTACTTC.

V usage is TRBV28 and J usage is TRBJ1-4; 7 positions match TRBD1. CDR1 is MDHEN and CDR2 is SYDVKM in the germline V gene. This CDR3 is 16 amino acids long. The V segment lost 6 bases and the J segment 1 base; nucleotides outside the gene matches: 8. The CDR3 region has the DNA TGTGCCAGCAGCATTGGAGGGGGCGAAACTAATGAAAAACTGTTTTTT. Translation: CASSIGGGETNEKLFF.

The gene calls are TRBV3-1 and TRBJ2-7, with 10 bases aligning to TRBD2. The germline V gene encodes CDR1 LGHDT and CDR2 YNNKEL (reference sequence). V dropped 6 bases and J dropped 4; count of bases not matched to a gene: 6. The CDR3 is 14 residues long. In DNA form, the CDR3 reads TGTGCCAGCAGGGATACTAGCGGGAAATACGAGCAGTACTTC. Translating it yields CASRDTSGKYEQYF.

At least ten counts were recorded for this clonotype. CDR3 protein: CASSQGLAGVNEQFF. The CDR3 nucleotides read TGTGCCAGCAGTCAAGGACTAGCGGGAGTCAATGAGCAGTTCTTC. This chain joins TRBV12-3 or TRBV12-4 and TRBJ2-1; 13 bases align to TRBD2. The ends lost 5 bases at V and 6 bases at J; junction bases unmatched: 4. The CDR3 totals 15 residues.

Concerning this clonotype itself: A read error is possible here, since a much larger clone lies one base away. The chain employs TRBV15 and TRBJ2-5, with 7 bases lining up with TRBD1. This CDR3 region has 16 residues. The V gene's germline CDR1 is LNHNV and CDR2 YYDKDF (reference sequence). Unmatched junction bases numbered 11, after V lost 0 bases and J lost 7 bases. CDR3 coding DNA: TGTGCCACCAGCAGAGATCGCTCAACAGGGGAAGGGACCCAGTACTTC. Protein sequence: CATSRDRSTGEGTQYF.

This clonotype appeared a few times. The CDR3 reads CASSGQVGTEAFF. CDR3 sequence (DNA): TGTGCTAGCTCGGGACAGGTGGGCACTGAAGCTTTCTTT. This chain links TRBV12-5 with TRBJ1-1; the match to TRBD1 covers 8 bases. CDR1 and CDR2 from the germline V gene are LGHNT and FRNRAP. With 9 bases clipped from V and 4 bases from J, the junction kept 7 bases outside the gene matches. The CDR3 is 13 amino acids.

V is TRBV10-3 and J is TRBJ1-5; D perhaps matches TRBD1 (5 bases). CDR1 ENHRY and CDR2 SYGVKD come from the germline V gene. Trimming removed 2 bases at V and 4 bases at J, with 15 bases between. The CDR3 runs to 16 residues. This chain's CDR3 is CAISEGGNIGNQPQHF. The CDR3 DNA sequence: TGTGCCATCAGTGAGGGGGGGAACATAGGAAATCAGCCCCAGCATTTT.

The table lists this clonotype with many counts. The CDR3 nucleotides read TGTGCCAGCAGTTTTATAGCATCCTACAATGAGCAGTTCTTC. Residues: CASSFIASYNEQFF. The rearrangement links TRBV28 to TRBJ2-1; no clear D gene. Germline CDR1 reads MDHEN; CDR2 reads SYDVKM. Deletions cut 3 bases from V and 1 base from J, with 7 bases between. This CDR3 is built from 14 residues.

This clonotype was detected a few times. The rearrangement joins TRBV19 to TRBJ2-1, with 7 bases identical to TRBD2. The CDR3 is 18 residues long. Germline assignment: CDR1 LNHDA and CDR2 SQIVND (reference sequence). Germline trimming cut 7 bases from V and 3 bases from J; bases unmatched to any gene: 18. CDR3 DNA sequence: TGTGCCAGTATGTCGGAGGGGAGGGCCGAGAACGGCTACAATGAGCAGTTCTTC. Translating gives CASMSEGRAENGYNEQFF. The variable domain in full, with the rest retrieved from reference TRBV19 and TRBJ2-1, is DGGITQSPKYLFRKEGQNVTLSCEQNLNHDAMYWYRQDPGQGLRLIYYSQIVNDFQKGDIAEGYSVSREKKESFPLTVTSAQKNPTAFYLCASMSEGRAENGYNEQFFGPGTRLTVL.